The subject of this entry is one T cell receptor (beta chain). This record comes from a study of cytomegalovirus exposure and HLA in healthy donors. CDR1 is ENHRY, CDR2 SYGVKD, per germline. Trimming removed 6 bases from V and 7 bases from J; junction bases left unmatched: 4. This CDR3 is built from 13 residues. PCR involved 60 Vbeta and 13 Jbeta primers. Repertoires were generated with immunoSEQ multiplex PCR, while TCRdb's copy carries only in-frame clones and drops some. The sample includes more than 80,000 clones, roughly four fifths seen only once; the top ten take under 4.5%. The gene calls are TRBV10-3 and TRBJ1-2; 11 bases are shared with TRBD1. Sequences were obtained from PBMCs. The source of this sequence is a female donor in good health and CMV-seropositive. CDR3 sequence (DNA): TGTGCCATCAGCGGACAGGGGGCGGGTGGCTACACCTTC. As protein: CAISGQGAGGYTF.